This T cell receptor beta chain is drawn from a study of breast tumors, draining lymph nodes, adjacent tissues. The CDR3 is 16 amino acids. Germline V lookup: CDR1 MDHEN, CDR2 SYDVKM. Unmatched junction bases numbered 5, after V lost 5 bases and J lost 0 bases. TCRdb reprocessed the multiplex PCR reads with MiXCR, giving one entry per CDR3 protein. The data contain some 130,000 distinct CDR3 sequences, 21% of them singletons. This clonotype showed up many times. The lymph nodes were axillary draining lymph nodes from breast cancer patients. Sequencing input: axillary lymph node tissue. The origin of this receptor is a female donor with breast cancer. Some clones in this sample may be carry-over from other donors' samples. J is TRBJ2-2 and V is TRBV28; the match to TRBD1 covers 8 bases. CDR3 nucleotide sequence: TGTGCCAGCAGTGGTGGACAGGGATCGAACACCGGGGAGCTGTTTTTT. Protein: CASSGGQGSNTGELFF.